This T cell receptor (beta chain) comes out of a study of blood T cell repertoires in COVID-19. Study details: COVID-19 samples collected from the United States, Italy and Spain covered acute and convalescent phases.

How the authors handled the data: Quantification of nucleated cells was approximated via reference gene primer amplification. Clones were sequenced by immunoSEQ multiplex PCR, and TCRdb holds only the in-frame ones, with some missing. V, J and clone size are those of that table, while D and trimming were read from the DNA. Of 200,000 to 300,000 clones in the sample, 65% to 90% were seen once. Two negative PCRs, clearance, or symptom resolution had been documented for recovered Cohort 3 donors. This clonotype was sampled from a man aged 35-49 years who had recovered from COVID-19. The sequencing sample was made of PBMCs or T cells enriched from blood (not recorded which).

CDR3 amino acids: CASSRYNEQFF. In DNA, the CDR3 is TGTGCCAGCAGTCGGTACAATGAGCAGTTCTTC. This chain uses TRBV27 with TRBJ2-1; D ambiguous. V was clipped by 5 bases and J by 4 bases, with 3 bases between them. CDR3 length: 11 amino acids. From germline, CDR1 is MNHEY and CDR2 SMNVEV (reference sequence).